This is a list of T cell receptor beta chains from one sample in a study of T cell changes during pregnancy in multiple sclerosis. TCRdb's copy holds only in-frame clones and misses some; the assay was immunoSEQ multiplex PCR. The table lists tens of thousands of clones, about nine tenths of them singletons. The material sequenced was peripheral blood, taken in the first trimester of pregnancy. These receptors were collected from a female donor with multiple sclerosis, enrolled in a pregnancy study. The CDR3 runs from the conserved cysteine through the conserved F or W. A D gene is named only where the DNA matches it firmly. Clone size is shown for a subset of rows, as once, few, many or a class of expanded clone.

j_call d_call clone_size v_call cdr3_aa cdr3_nt
TRBJ1-2 TRBD1 - TRBV6-6 CASSPAGQAANYGYTF TGTGCCAGCAGTCCCGCGGGACAGGCCGCTAACTATGGCTACACCTTC
TRBJ2-2 TRBD1 - TRBV5-1 CASSNRGRAGELFF TGCGCCAGCAGCAACAGGGGGAGAGCCGGGGAGCTGTTTTTT
TRBJ1-6 TRBD1 - TRBV5-5 CASSIFPIGGTASYSPLHF TGTGCCAGCAGCATATTCCCAATCGGTGGGACAGCGTCATATTCACCCCTCCACTTT
TRBJ2-3 - - TRBV19 CASSSGSVVRADTQYF TGTGCCAGTAGTTCCGGCAGCGTAGTGCGCGCAGATACGCAGTATTTT
TRBJ2-3 TRBD1 - TRBV6-6 CASTILRDRGTDTQYF TGTGCCAGCACCATACTCCGGGACAGGGGGACCGATACGCAGTATTTT
TRBJ2-7 - once TRBV6-1 CASSELDGTYEQYF TGTGCCAGCAGTGAACTAGACGGAACCTACGAGCAGTACTTC
TRBJ2-7 - - TRBV21-1 CASSKRVVSYEQYF TGTGCCAGCAGCAAGCGTGTGGTCTCCTACGAGCAGTACTTC
TRBJ2-1 - - TRBV5-1 CASSLGGSYNEQFF TGCGCCAGCAGCTTGGGAGGGTCCTACAATGAGCAGTTCTTC
TRBJ2-7 - - TRBV27 CASSLDSSSYEQYF TGTGCCAGCAGTTTGGACAGTTCATCCTACGAGCAGTACTTC
TRBJ2-5 TRBD2 - TRBV7-6 CASSSIGTRGGETQYF TGTGCCAGCAGCTCGATCGGGACTAGAGGGGGAGAGACCCAGTACTTC
TRBJ2-3 TRBD2 - TRBV20-1 CSTSALNTQYF TGCAGCACTAGCGCACTAAATACGCAGTATTTT
TRBJ1-2 - - TRBV21-1 CASSSPGTGDGYTF TGTGCCAGCAGCTCTCCCGGGACAGGGGATGGCTACACCTTC
TRBJ1-2 - - TRBV28 CASSLRLLYGYTF TGTGCCAGCAGTTTGCGGTTGCTCTATGGCTACACCTTC
TRBJ2-1 TRBD1 - TRBV7-6 CASSGSQGQTSEQFF TGTGCCAGCAGCGGTTCGCAGGGACAGACAAGTGAGCAGTTCTTC
TRBJ1-4 TRBD1 many TRBV5-1 CASSWEQGAEDEKLFF TGCGCCAGCAGCTGGGAACAGGGGGCGGAGGATGAAAAACTGTTTTTT
TRBJ1-2 TRBD1 once TRBV6-5 CASSSARGFNYGYTF TGTGCCAGCAGTTCGGCCAGGGGGTTTAACTATGGCTACACCTTC
TRBJ1-1 TRBD1 - TRBV5-1 CASSLDRGQVAFF TGCGCCAGCAGCTTGGACAGGGGGCAGGTAGCTTTCTTT
TRBJ2-6 - once TRBV5-4 CASSFSVTGANVLTF TGTGCCAGCAGCTTCTCGGTGACTGGGGCCAACGTCCTGACTTTC
TRBJ2-5 TRBD2 - TRBV28 CASSPPGLAVQETQYF TGTGCCAGCAGTCCTCCGGGACTAGCGGTACAAGAGACCCAGTACTTC
TRBJ1-1 TRBD1 - TRBV5-1 CASSPRGDSNTEAFF TGCGCCAGCAGCCCAAGAGGGGACAGCAACACTGAAGCTTTCTTT
TRBJ1-1 - once TRBV11-2 CASRFREGQNTEAFF TGTGCCAGCAGGTTCCGGGAGGGTCAGAACACTGAAGCTTTCTTT
TRBJ2-3 TRBD1 - TRBV18 CASSPRGGADTQYF TGTGCCAGCTCACCTAGAGGGGGCGCAGATACGCAGTATTTT
TRBJ2-7 - - TRBV28 CASSPLVDIYSYEQYF TGTGCCAGCAGTCCCCTGGTCGATATCTACTCCTACGAGCAGTACTTC
TRBJ1-1 TRBD1 - TRBV11-2 CASSLPGQGARNTEAFF TGTGCCAGCAGCTTGCCGGGACAGGGGGCGCGGAACACTGAAGCTTTCTTT
TRBJ2-7 TRBD1 - TRBV6-1 CASRVDRGRYEQYF TGTGCCAGCAGGGTAGACAGGGGTCGCTACGAGCAGTACTTC
TRBJ1-6 TRBD1 - TRBV5-1 CASSRGQGVSPLHF TGCGCCAGCAGCAGGGGACAGGGGGTTTCACCCCTCCACTTT
TRBJ1-1 - - TRBV5-7 CASSLEGGMNTEAFF TGTGCCAGCAGCTTGGAAGGCGGCATGAACACTGAAGCTTTCTTT
TRBJ2-5 TRBD2 - TRBV5-1 CASSPRLAGRETQYF TGCGCCAGCAGCCCCCGCCTAGCGGGGCGAGAGACCCAGTACTTC
TRBJ2-6 TRBD1 - TRBV29-1 CSVAGTGVAGANVLTF TGCAGCGTGGCCGGGACAGGGGTCGCTGGGGCCAACGTCCTGACTTTC
TRBJ2-1 TRBD2 once TRBV6-4 CASSHGTSGGNEQFF TGTGCCAGCAGTCATGGGACTAGCGGGGGGAATGAGCAGTTCTTC
TRBJ2-1 TRBD2 - TRBV5-4 CASSLDVLAGGYNEQFF TGTGCCAGCAGCTTGGACGTGCTAGCGGGGGGCTACAATGAGCAGTTCTTC
TRBJ2-1 TRBD2 - TRBV9 CASSVESSGNEQFF TGTGCCAGCAGCGTAGAGTCTAGCGGGAATGAGCAGTTCTTC